This TCR beta chain came from a study of blood T cell repertoires in COVID-19. As for the study in general: Specimens from acute and convalescent COVID-19 originated in the United States, Italy and Spain. From T cells, B-cell-depleted T cells, or PBMCs came the material, which was cDNA or gDNA.

This clone showed up just a few times. Per germline, CDR1 GTSNPN and CDR2 SVGIG (reference sequence). The CDR3 is 10 amino acids. The junction had 2 bases not matched to a gene; V was cut back by 8 bases and J by 6 bases. The authors' processing: Reference gene primers were amplified, and this amplification served to estimate nucleated cell counts. Sequencing was performed with immunoSEQ multiplex PCR; in TCRdb, only in-frame clones are kept and a portion is missing. That table furnishes V, J and clone size, whereas the DNA furnished D and trimming. The data hold about 330,000 clones, with around 80% observed a single time.

This TCR derives from a woman aged 50 to 60 with acute or convalescent COVID-19. Sample: peripheral blood. The chain recombines TRBV30 with TRBJ1-2; TRBD1 aligns across 8 bases. The DNA for the CDR3 is TGTGCCGCAGGGGGCAATGGCTACACCTTC. Residues: CAAGGNGYTF.